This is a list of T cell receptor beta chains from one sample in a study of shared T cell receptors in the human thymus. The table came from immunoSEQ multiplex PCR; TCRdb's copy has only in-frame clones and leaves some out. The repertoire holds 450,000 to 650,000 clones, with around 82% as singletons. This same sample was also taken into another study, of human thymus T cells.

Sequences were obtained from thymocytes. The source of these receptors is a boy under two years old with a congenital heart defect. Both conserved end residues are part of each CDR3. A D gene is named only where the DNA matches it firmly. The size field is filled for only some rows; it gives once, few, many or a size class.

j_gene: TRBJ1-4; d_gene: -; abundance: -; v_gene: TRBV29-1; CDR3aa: CSGWANEKLFF; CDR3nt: TGCAGCGGATGGGCGAATGAAAAACTGTTTTTT
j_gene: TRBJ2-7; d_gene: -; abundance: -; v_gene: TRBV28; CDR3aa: CASSPTGSGPYEQYF; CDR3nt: TGTGCCAGCAGCCCCACCGGGAGTGGGCCCTACGAACAGTACTTC
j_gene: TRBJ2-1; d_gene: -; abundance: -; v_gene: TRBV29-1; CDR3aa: CSAGEVARVNEQFF; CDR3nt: TGCAGCGCCGGCGAGGTGGCCCGGGTTAATGAGCAGTTCTTC
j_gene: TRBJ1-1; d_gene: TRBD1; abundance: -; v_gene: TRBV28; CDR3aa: CASSPRGQGQQNTEAFF; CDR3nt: TGTGCCAGCAGCCCGAGGGGACAGGGACAACAGAACACTGAAGCTTTCTTT
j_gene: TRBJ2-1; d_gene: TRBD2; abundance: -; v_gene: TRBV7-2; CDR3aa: CASSRGLAGGRTKYNEQFF; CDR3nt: TGTGCCAGCAGCCGGGGACTAGCGGGAGGGCGGACTAAGTACAATGAGCAGTTCTTC
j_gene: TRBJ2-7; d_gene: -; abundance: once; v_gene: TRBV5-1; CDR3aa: CASSLGQNYEQYF; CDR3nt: TGCGCCAGCAGCTTGGGACAGAACTACGAGCAGTACTTC
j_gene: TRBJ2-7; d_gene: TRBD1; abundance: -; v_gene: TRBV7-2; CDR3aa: CASSSPGQGGEQYF; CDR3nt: TGTGCCAGCAGCTCGCCGGGACAGGGTGGGGAGCAGTACTTC
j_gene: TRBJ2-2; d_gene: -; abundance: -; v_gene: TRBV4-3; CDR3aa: CASSQAGTPNTGELFF; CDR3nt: TGCGCCAGCAGCCAGGCCGGGACTCCAAACACCGGGGAGCTGTTTTTT
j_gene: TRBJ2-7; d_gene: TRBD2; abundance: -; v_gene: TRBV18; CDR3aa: CASSPRSGISYEQYF; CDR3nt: TGTGCCAGCTCACCAAGAAGCGGGATCTCCTACGAGCAGTACTTC
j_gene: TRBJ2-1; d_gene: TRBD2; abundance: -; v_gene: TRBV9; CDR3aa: CASSVLGLAEHRYNEQFF; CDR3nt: TGTGCCAGCAGCGTCCTAGGACTAGCGGAACATCGCTACAATGAGCAGTTCTTC
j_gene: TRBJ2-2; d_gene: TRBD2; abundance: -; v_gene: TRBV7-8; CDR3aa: CASLREGSGELFF; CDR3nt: TGTGCCAGCCTTAGGGAGGGGAGCGGGGAGCTGTTTTTT
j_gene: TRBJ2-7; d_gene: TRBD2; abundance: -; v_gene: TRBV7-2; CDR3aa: CASTAQGGRAQYEQYF; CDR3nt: TGTGCCAGCACCGCGCAGGGCGGGAGGGCCCAGTACGAGCAGTACTTC
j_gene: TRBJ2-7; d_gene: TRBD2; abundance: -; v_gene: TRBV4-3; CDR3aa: CASSPQVSSEWRETSYEQYF; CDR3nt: TGCGCCAGCAGCCCTCAAGTCAGTTCAGAGTGGCGGGAGACTTCCTACGAGCAGTACTTC
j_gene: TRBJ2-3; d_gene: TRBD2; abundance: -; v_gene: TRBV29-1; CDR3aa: CSLIGAGTTDTQYF; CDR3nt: TGCAGCCTAATCGGAGCGGGAACGACAGATACGCAGTATTTT
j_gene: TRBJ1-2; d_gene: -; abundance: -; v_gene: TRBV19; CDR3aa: CASSIGLYYGYTF; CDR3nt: TGTGCCAGTAGTATCGGACTTTACTATGGCTACACCTTC
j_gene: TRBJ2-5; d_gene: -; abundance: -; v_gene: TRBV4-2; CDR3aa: CASSQEWGVRGETQYF; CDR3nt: TGTGCCAGCAGCCAAGAGTGGGGGGTTCGGGGAGAGACCCAGTACTTC
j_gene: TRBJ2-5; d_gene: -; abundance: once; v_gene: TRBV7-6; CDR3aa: CASSFSRETQYF; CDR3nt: TGTGCCAGCAGTTTTTCGAGGGAGACCCAGTACTTC
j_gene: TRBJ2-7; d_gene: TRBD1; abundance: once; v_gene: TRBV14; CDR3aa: CASSQDRRQGANEQYF; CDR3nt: TGTGCCAGCAGCCAAGATAGAAGACAGGGGGCTAACGAGCAGTACTTC
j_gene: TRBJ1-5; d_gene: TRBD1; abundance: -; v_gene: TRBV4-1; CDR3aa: CASSQVRQGVGQPQHF; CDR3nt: TGCGCCAGCAGCCAAGTACGACAGGGGGTCGGACAGCCCCAGCATTTT
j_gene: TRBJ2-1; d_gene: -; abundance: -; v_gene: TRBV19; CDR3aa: CASSILGYEQFF; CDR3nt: TGTGCCAGTAGTATACTCGGGTATGAGCAGTTCTTC